This entry lists 28 T cell receptor beta chains sequenced from one sample in a study of blood T cell repertoires in COVID-19. Sequencing used immunoSEQ multiplex PCR; TCRdb keeps in-frame clones, though not all of them. The sample yields more than 40,000 clones, approximately 88% seen once. Input material: peripheral blood. These receptors were collected from a man aged 45-60 years with active COVID-19.

As regards this clone: The identical CDR3 is also encoded by other nucleotide sequences in the sample. This sequence joins TRBV5-1 and TRBJ2-7; the match to TRBD2 covers 11 bases. The CDR3 sequence is 13 residues long. Germline V CDR1 and CDR2: SGHRS, YFSETQ. V dropped 5 bases and J dropped 6; count of bases not matched to a gene: 4. CDR3 loop: CASRPSGRCEQYV. The CDR3 nucleotides read TGCGCCAGCAGACCTAGCGGGAGGTGCGAGCAGTACGTC.

The chain employs TRBV7-2 and TRBJ1-4; 9 positions agree with TRBD1. Germline CDR1 and CDR2: SGHTA and FQGNSA. V was clipped by 4 bases and J by 11 bases; unmatched bases: 8. The CDR3 runs 14 residues. CDR3 residues: CASSSTGGAVKLFF. As DNA, the CDR3 is TGTGCCAGCAGCTCCACAGGGGGCGCGGTCAAACTGTTTTTT. The whole variable domain, filled in from reference TRBV7-2 and TRBJ1-4, reads GAGVSQSPSNKVTEKGKDVELRCDPISGHTALYWYRQSLGQGLEFLIYFQGNSAPDKSGLPSDRFSAERTGGSVSTLTIQRTQQEDSAVYLCASSSTGGAVKLFFGSGTQLSVL.

This clone has a single count. The DNA of the CDR3 is TGTGCCTGGACCAAAAGACAGGGGGCATTCACTGAAGCTTTCTTT. Protein sequence: CAWTKRQGAFTEAFF. The rearrangement uses TRBV30 and TRBJ1-1, with 10 nucleotides matching TRBD1. Germline CDR1 reads GTSNPN; CDR2 reads SVGIG (reference sequence). This CDR3 comprises 15 residues. Losses at the gene ends were 4 bases for V and 4 bases for J; bases not matched to a gene: 9.

This rearrangement joins TRBV6-5 to TRBJ1-6; D is uncertain. This CDR3 spans 13 amino acids. The V end lost 7 bases, the J end lost 9 bases, and 13 bases lay between the germline ends. Germline values: CDR1 MNHEY, CDR2 SVGAGI. CDR3 sequence: CASTDFLGSPLHF. CDR3 bases: TGTGCCAGCACCGACTTCCTAGGTTCACCCCTCCACTTT.

As regards this clone: Other nucleotide sequences in the sample specify the same CDR3. The J gene is TRBJ2-7, the V gene TRBV5-1; 10 bases fit TRBD2. The CDR3 has 13 residues. J gave up 6 bases and V 5 bases, and 5 bases lay outside the gene matches. Germline CDR1 and CDR2: SGHRS and YFSETQ. The CDR3: CASRPSGRCEQYV. The CDR3 DNA reads as TGCGCCAGCAGACCTAGCGGGAGATGCGAGCAGTACGTC.

V and J are TRBV19 and TRBJ1-1; D remains ambiguous. Looked up from germline, CDR1 is LNHDA and CDR2 is SQIVND (reference sequence). Trimming took 0 bases from V and 5 from J, leaving 13 bases between them. This CDR3 comprises 15 residues. The DNA of the CDR3 is TGTGCCAGTAGTATAGATAGGTCTCCCGGGACTGAAGCTTTCTTT. It codes for CASSIDRSPGTEAFF.

The CDR3 sequence is CASSRPGTSLRTDTQYF. In DNA, the CDR3 is TGTGCCAGCTCCAGGCCCGGGACTAGCCTACGGACAGATACGCAGTATTTT. The genes are TRBV7-2 and TRBJ2-3; TRBD2 matches 9 bases. The junction had 15 bases not matched to a gene; V was cut back by 8 bases and J by 3 bases. Looked up from germline, CDR1 is SGHTA and CDR2 is FQGNSA. The CDR3 contains 17 residues.

This clone was detected only once. The chain couples TRBV5-1 to TRBJ1-5, with 12 bases matching TRBD1. The CDR3 spans 19 residues. CDR1 SGHRS and CDR2 YFSETQ come from the germline V gene. J was trimmed by 2 bases and V by 2 bases; bases with no gene match: 11. As DNA, the CDR3 is TGCGCCAGCAGCTTACTACCGGGACAGGGGGCATTGGGCAATCAGCCCCAGCATTTT. Protein product: CASSLLPGQGALGNQPQHF.

V gene TRBV7-8 combines with J gene TRBJ2-2, with TRBD2 matching over 8 bases. V shed 3 bases, J shed 4 bases, and the junction held 4 bases outside the gene matches. The V gene's germline CDR1 is SGHVS and CDR2 FQNEAQ. The CDR3 consists of 15 residues. In DNA form, the CDR3 reads TGTGCCAGCAGCTTGTCGGGGGGGCTCACCGGGGAGCTGTTTTTT. As protein: CASSLSGGLTGELFF.

The genes are TRBV24-1 and TRBJ1-3; D is possibly TRBD1 (5 bases). Trimming cost V 1 base and J 4 bases, with 13 bases left between them. The germline V gene encodes CDR1 KGHDR and CDR2 SFDVKD. This CDR3 spans 16 amino acids. CDR3 in DNA: TGTGCCACCAGTGATTTACAGGCGTTGGAGGGAAACACCATATATTTT. Amino acids: CATSDLQALEGNTIYF.

The chain uses TRBV6-5 and TRBJ2-7; 9 bases match TRBD2. Germline CDR1 and CDR2: MNHEY and SVGAGI. This CDR3 region has 15 residues. Trimming removed 2 bases from V and 7 bases from J; junction bases left unmatched: 9. The CDR3 nucleotides read TGTGCCAGCAGTTACGGCGGCGGGGGGGCTCGGGAGCAGTACTTC. Protein sequence: CASSYGGGGAREQYF.

The chain carries TRBV5-1 and TRBJ2-2, with D uncertain. This CDR3 has 15 amino acids. V shed 4 bases and J shed 1 base, with 11 bases lying between them. Per the germline V gene, CDR1 is SGHRS and CDR2 is YFSETQ. The CDR3 coding sequence is TGCGCCAGCAGCATAACCCCAGGGAACACCGGGGAGCTGTTTTTT. Its protein is CASSITPGNTGELFF.

The CDR3 DNA follows: TGTGCCAGCAGCGAGGGACAGGGTTCCTACAATGAGCAGTTCTTC. Protein sequence: CASSEGQGSYNEQFF. The V and J genes are TRBV9 and TRBJ2-1, with TRBD1 matching over 9 bases. Germline CDR1 is SGDLS and CDR2 is YYNGEE. With V trimmed by 3 bases and J by 1 base, 2 bases remained unmatched. The CDR3 length is 15 residues.

This clone turned up a few times. V gene TRBV7-2 combines with J gene TRBJ2-7; TRBD1 aligns across 7 bases. The CDR3 consists of 14 residues. Germline V gene lookup returns CDR1 SGHTA and CDR2 FQGNSA. Unmatched junction bases numbered 8, after V lost 3 bases and J lost 6 bases. The CDR3 sequence is CASSFLDYRGEQYF. The CDR3 DNA reads TGTGCCAGCAGCTTCTTAGATTACAGGGGCGAGCAGTACTTC. Full variable domain (rest looked up from reference TRBV7-2 and TRBJ2-7): GAGVSQSPSNKVTEKGKDVELRCDPISGHTALYWYRQSLGQGLEFLIYFQGNSAPDKSGLPSDRFSAERTGGSVSTLTIQRTQQEDSAVYLCASSFLDYRGEQYFGPGTRLTVT.

CDR3 sequence: CASSETYTGELFF. CDR3 bases: TGTGCCAGCAGTGAGACTTACACCGGGGAGCTGTTTTTT. The chain recombines TRBV2 with TRBJ2-2; D not certain. Germline V gene data show CDR1 as SNHLY and CDR2 as FYNNEI. The CDR3 has 13 amino acids. Deletions cut 3 bases from V and 3 bases from J, with 5 bases between.

The chain links TRBV4-1 to TRBJ1-1, with 9 bases that match TRBD1. CDR3 length: 15 residues. Germline CDR1 MGHRA, CDR2 YSYEKL. V was clipped by 6 bases and J by 0 bases; unmatched bases: 5. The CDR3 protein is CASRSGTGLNTEAFF. CDR3 bases: TGCGCCAGCAGATCCGGGACAGGGTTGAACACTGAAGCTTTCTTT.

This chain uses TRBV10-3 with TRBJ1-2; 10 positions match TRBD1. The trim removed 1 base at V and 8 bases at J, leaving 4 bases unmatched. CDR1 is ENHRY and CDR2 is SYGVKD in the germline V gene. The CDR3 is made up of 14 amino acids. The DNA of the CDR3 is TGTGCCATCAGTGAGTGGGGGACAGGGGTCGGCTACACCTTC. This encodes CAISEWGTGVGYTF.

This clone was seen a handful of times. The gene calls are TRBV7-9 and TRBJ1-5; a possible D gene is TRBD1 (6 bases). This CDR3 contains 16 residues. Germline CDR1 is SEHNR and CDR2 is FQNEAQ (reference sequence). The V end lost 4 bases, the J end lost 0 bases, and 13 bases lay between the germline ends. CDR3 residues: CASSSMTGNSNQPQHF. The CDR3 nucleotides read TGTGCCAGCAGCTCAATGACAGGTAATAGCAATCAGCCCCAGCATTTT.

This clone was picked up a small number of times. This chain uses TRBV7-6 with TRBJ1-2; D unclear. CDR1 and CDR2 from the germline V gene are SGHVS and FNYEAQ. CDR3 length equals 15 residues. V was trimmed by 0 bases and J by 3 bases, leaving 11 bases between them. The CDR3 region is CASSLAGPAHYGYTF. The CDR3 bases are TGTGCCAGCAGCTTAGCGGGCCCAGCTCACTATGGCTACACCTTC.

The chain employs TRBV27 and TRBJ2-3, with 11 bases lining up with TRBD1. In germline, CDR1 is MNHEY, CDR2 SMNVEV (reference sequence). V lost 6 bases, J lost 5 bases, and 4 bases stayed unmatched. The CDR3 covers 14 residues. The CDR3 loop reads CASRRTGGRDTQYF. CDR3 coding DNA: TGTGCCAGCAGAAGGACAGGGGGCAGAGATACGCAGTATTTT.

The genes are TRBV5-1 and TRBJ2-2; 7 bases are shared with TRBD1. Germline CDR1 is SGHRS and CDR2 is YFSETQ. The CDR3 covers 14 residues. V was clipped by 4 bases and J by 1 base; unmatched bases: 1. CDR3 residues: CASSGQVNTGELFF. CDR3 nucleotides: TGCGCCAGCAGCGGACAGGTGAACACCGGGGAGCTGTTTTTT. Full variable domain (missing parts from reference TRBV5-1 and TRBJ2-2): KAGVTQTPRYLIKTRGQQVTLSCSPISGHRSVSWYQQTPGQGLQFLFEYFSETQRNKGNFPGRFSGRQFSNSRSEMNVSTLELGDSALYLCASSGQVNTGELFFGEGSRLTVL.

The CDR3, as DNA: TGTGCCAGCCGCAGGGGCGGCACAGATACGCAGTATTTT. This codes for CASRRGGTDTQYF. The chain links TRBV12-3 or TRBV12-4 to TRBJ2-3, with D perhaps matching TRBD1 (6 bases). Between the trimmed V and J ends, which lost 8 bases and 1 base, there was a span of 10 bases. The CDR3 covers 13 residues.

The gene calls are TRBV9 and TRBJ2-7; possibly TRBD1 for D (6 bases). Germline assignment: CDR1 SGDLS and CDR2 YYNGEE. Trimming cost V 2 bases and J 5 bases, with 11 bases left between them. The CDR3 length is 13 residues. The CDR3 DNA is TGTGCCAGCAGCGTTGACAGGCGCGACGAGCAGTACTTC. As protein: CASSVDRRDEQYF.

The V call is TRBV5-1, the J call TRBJ2-2; 7 bases fit TRBD1. The CDR3 extends over 14 amino acids. V shed 2 bases and J 6 bases; nucleotides not matched to a gene: 4. The germline gives CDR1 SGHRS, CDR2 YFSETQ. CDR3 coding DNA: TGCGCCAGCAGCTTAACAGGGGTGGCCGGGGAGCTGTTTTTT. This gives the protein CASSLTGVAGELFF.

The genes are TRBV19 and TRBJ1-5; weak D call: TRBD1 (5 bases). Deletions cut 7 bases from V and 7 bases from J, with 14 bases between. CDR1 and CDR2 from the germline V gene are LNHDA and SQIVND (reference sequence). The CDR3 loop spans 13 amino acids. The DNA for the CDR3 is TGTGCCAGTACCATCGGGGCGGGACAGCCCCAGCATTTT. This sequence encodes CASTIGAGQPQHF.

This chain connects TRBV10-3 to TRBJ2-3; 9 positions agree with TRBD2. The germline V gene encodes CDR1 ENHRY and CDR2 SYGVKD. Losses at the gene ends were 5 bases for V and 1 base for J; bases not matched to a gene: 4. The CDR3 is 15 residues long. CDR3 residues: CAISFLAGGTDTQYF. The DNA of the CDR3 is TGTGCCATCAGTTTTTTAGCGGGAGGCACAGATACGCAGTATTTT.

This CDR3 is CASSWGRTLMNTEAFF. The CDR3, as DNA: TGTGCCAGCAGCTGGGGAAGGACACTCATGAACACTGAAGCTTTCTTT. The gene calls are TRBV5-8 and TRBJ1-1, with a tentative D call TRBD1 (5 bases). With 3 bases removed from V and 0 bases from J, the gap between germline ends came to 15 bases. The CDR3 has 16 residues. From germline, CDR1 is SGHTS and CDR2 YDEGEE. Together with reference TRBV5-8 and TRBJ1-1, the CDR3 gives the full variable domain: EAGVTQSPTHLIKTRGQQATLRCSPISGHTSVYWYQQALGLGLQFLLWYDEGEERNRGNFPPRFSGRQFPNYSSELNVNALELEDSALYLCASSWGRTLMNTEAFFGQGTRLTVV.

The J gene is TRBJ2-5, the V gene TRBV11-2; D call uncertain. V was trimmed by 2 bases and J by 0 bases, leaving 10 bases between them. CDR3 length: 15 amino acids. Germline CDR1 and CDR2: SGHAT and FQNNGV. The CDR3 region has the DNA TGTGCCAGCAGCTTAAATCTCCAGTACCAAGAGACCCAGTACTTC. Protein sequence: CASSLNLQYQETQYF.